This TCR beta chain was identified in a study of blood T cell repertoires in COVID-19. Across the study: Samples of COVID-19 (acute and convalescent) were obtained from the United States, Italy and Spain.

The CDR3 loop spans 13 amino acids. The ends were cut back, 8 bases at V and 0 bases at J, with 11 bases in the middle. Looked up from germline, CDR1 is SEHNR and CDR2 is FQNEAQ (reference sequence). Profiling relied on immunoSEQ multiplex PCR, and the TCRdb table lists in-frame clones only, not all of them. The table records a few hundred thousand clones, roughly four fifths of them present only once. The table lists this clone with a few counts. This receptor was taken from a man aged 30 to 39 who had recovered from COVID-19. The chain uses TRBV7-9 and TRBJ2-7; no clear D gene. Sequenced: peripheral blood. The DNA for the CDR3 is TGTGCCAGCGGGTCGGAGAACTCCTACGAGCAGTACTTC. Amino acid sequence: CASGSENSYEQYF.